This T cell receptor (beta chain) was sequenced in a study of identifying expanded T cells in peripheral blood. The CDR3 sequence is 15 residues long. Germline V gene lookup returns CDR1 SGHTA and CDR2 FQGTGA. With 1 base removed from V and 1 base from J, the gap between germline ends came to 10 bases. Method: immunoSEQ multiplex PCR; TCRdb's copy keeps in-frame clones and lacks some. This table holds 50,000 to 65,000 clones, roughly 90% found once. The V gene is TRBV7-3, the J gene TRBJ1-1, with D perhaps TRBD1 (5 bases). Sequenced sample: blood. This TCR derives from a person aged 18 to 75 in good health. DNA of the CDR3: TGTGCCAGCAGCTTAAGAGGGGTCCCGAACACTGAAGCTTTCTTT. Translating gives CASSLRGVPNTEAFF. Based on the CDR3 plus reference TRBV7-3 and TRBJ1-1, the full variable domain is GAGVSQTPSNKVTEKGKYVELRCDPISGHTALYWYRQSLGQGPEFLIYFQGTGAADDSGLPNDRFFAVRPEGSVSTLKIQRTERGDSAVYLCASSLRGVPNTEAFFGQGTRLTVV.